This is a list of T cell receptor beta chains from one sample in a study of T cell responses to AZD1222 COVID-19 vaccine. The table came from immunoSEQ multiplex PCR; TCRdb's copy has only in-frame clones and leaves some out. Among some 170,000 clones listed, approximately 92% were seen once. Sequencing used peripheral blood, obtained 28 days after the second dose of the MenACWY control vaccine. The receptors here all came from an adult who received the MenACWY meningococcal vaccine as a control. The CDR3 runs from the conserved cysteine through the conserved F or W. D genes are given only for firm matches. Clone size is stated in some rows and not others, as once, few, many or a class when expanded.

clone_size d_call j_call v_call cdr3_nt cdr3_aa
. . TRBJ1-3 TRBV7-2 TGTGCCAGCAGCTTCGGGGGGCAGCCTGGAAACACCATATATTTT CASSFGGQPGNTIYF
. TRBD1 TRBJ2-7 TRBV29-1 TGCAGCGCCGCGGCTACAGGGGCCCGGCAGTACTTC CSAAATGARQYF
. TRBD1 TRBJ1-2 TRBV5-5 TGTGCCAGCAGCTCCAGGGGGCTCCAAGAAGGCTACACCTTC CASSSRGLQEGYTF
few . TRBJ1-2 TRBV30 TGTGCCTGGAGTGTGCACGGTGCAACTCGGGGCTACACCTTC CAWSVHGATRGYTF
. TRBD2 TRBJ2-7 TRBV5-1 TGCGCCAGCAGCCCGTCTAGCGGGGGCCCCCATTCCTACGAGCAGTACTTC CASSPSSGGPHSYEQYF
once . TRBJ2-6 TRBV6-5 TGTGCCAGCAGTTACGGGTCTAGCTCTGGGGCCAACGTCCTGACTTTC CASSYGSSSGANVLTF
. TRBD1 TRBJ1-2 TRBV12-5 TGTGCTAGTGGTACCGGGACAGGGATCGGCTACACCTTC CASGTGTGIGYTF
. . TRBJ2-3 TRBV20-1 TGCAGTGCTAGTGGAGGAGGGCGAAGCACAGATACGCAGTATTTT CSASGGGRSTDTQYF
. TRBD1 TRBJ1-2 TRBV19 TGTGCCAGTAGTATCACAGGGGTCCGATCGGGGGGCTACACCTTC CASSITGVRSGGYTF
once . TRBJ1-1 TRBV7-2 TGTGCCAGCAGCTTAGGGGGAAGCCGTACTGAAGCTTTCTTT CASSLGGSRTEAFF
. . TRBJ1-2 TRBV4-3 TGCGCCAGCAGCCAAAACTCGGTCGGGCAGACTAACTATGGCTACACCTTC CASSQNSVGQTNYGYTF
. . TRBJ2-3 TRBV12-3/TRBV12-4 TGTGCCCCAGCGTGGGGTAATACAGATACGCAGTATTTT CAPAWGNTDTQYF
. TRBD1 TRBJ1-6 TRBV5-1 TGCGCCAGCTGTAGGGACAGCCCCTATAATTCACCCCTCCACTTT CASCRDSPYNSPLHF
. . TRBJ1-5 TRBV6-5 TGTGCCACCAGGAGAGGTTCGAGCAATCAGCCCCAGCATTTT CATRRGSSNQPQHF
. . TRBJ1-2 TRBV7-9 TGTGCCAGCACCCGACCAGGGACGGACGGCTACACCTTC CASTRPGTDGYTF
. TRBD1 TRBJ2-1 TRBV5-1 TGCGCCAGCAGCCTCAGGGACAGGGACAATGAGCAGTTCTTC CASSLRDRDNEQFF
once . TRBJ1-5 TRBV6-5 TGTGCCAGCAGCCCAAACCGTTATAGCAATCAGCCCCAGCATTTT CASSPNRYSNQPQHF
once . TRBJ2-2 TRBV5-4 TGTGCCAGCAGCTTAGAATCTAACACCGGGGAGCTGTTTTTT CASSLESNTGELFF
. . TRBJ1-3 TRBV5-1 TGCGCCAGCAGCCGGGGGGACCTCTCCCCTGGAAACACCATATATTTT CASSRGDLSPGNTIYF
. . TRBJ1-2 TRBV23-1 TGCGCCAGCAGTCAATCGGGAGCGTGGGACGGCACTCAGAACTATGGCTACACCTTC CASSQSGAWDGTQNYGYTF
. TRBD1 TRBJ2-5 TRBV6-1 TGTGCCAGCAGTGAGCCGGGACAGGGCAGTGGAGAGACCCAGTACTTC CASSEPGQGSGETQYF
. TRBD2 TRBJ2-7 TRBV6-2/TRBV6-3 TGTGCCAGCAGTTACCCGCTTAGCGGGGGGCTTGGGCACCTCTACGAGCAGTACTTC CASSYPLSGGLGHLYEQYF